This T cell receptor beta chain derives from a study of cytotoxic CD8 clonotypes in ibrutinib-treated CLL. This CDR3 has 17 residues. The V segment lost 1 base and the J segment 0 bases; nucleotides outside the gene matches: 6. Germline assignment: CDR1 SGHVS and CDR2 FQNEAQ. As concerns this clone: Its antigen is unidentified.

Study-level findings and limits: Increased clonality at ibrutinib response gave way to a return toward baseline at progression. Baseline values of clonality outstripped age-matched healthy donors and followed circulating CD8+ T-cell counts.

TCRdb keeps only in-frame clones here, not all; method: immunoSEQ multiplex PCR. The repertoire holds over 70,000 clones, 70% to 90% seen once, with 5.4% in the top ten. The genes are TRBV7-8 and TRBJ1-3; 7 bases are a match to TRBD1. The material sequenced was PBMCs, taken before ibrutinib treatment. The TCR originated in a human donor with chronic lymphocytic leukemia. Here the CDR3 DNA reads TGTGCCAGCAGCTTAGTCAGTGGACAGGCCTCTGGAAACACCATATATTTT. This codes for CASSLVSGQASGNTIYF.